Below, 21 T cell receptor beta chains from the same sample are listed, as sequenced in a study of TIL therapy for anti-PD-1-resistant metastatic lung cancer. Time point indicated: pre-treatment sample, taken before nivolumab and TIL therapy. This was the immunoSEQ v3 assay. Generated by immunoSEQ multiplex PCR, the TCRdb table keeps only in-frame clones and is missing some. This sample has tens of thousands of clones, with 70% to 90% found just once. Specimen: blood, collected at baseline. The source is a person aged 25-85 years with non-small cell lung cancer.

CDR3 sequence reads: CASSRGGDRGYEQYF. CDR3 nucleotides: TGTGCCAGCAGCAGGGGGGGAGACAGGGGTTACGAGCAGTACTTC. V and J are TRBV21-1 and TRBJ2-7; TRBD1 is taken as the D call from the table, unchecked against the DNA. TRBV21-1 is a pseudogene. The CDR3 sequence is 15 residues long.

Written as DNA, the CDR3 is TGTGCCAGCAGTCGAACTAGCGAAACTCTGCAGTACTTC. Its translation is CASSRTSETLQYF. The chain recombines TRBV6-2 or TRBV6-3 with TRBJ2-7; the match to TRBD2 covers 7 bases. Per germline, CDR1 MNHEY and CDR2 SVGEGT. This CDR3 comprises 13 residues. With V trimmed by 5 bases and J by 9 bases, 10 bases remained unmatched.

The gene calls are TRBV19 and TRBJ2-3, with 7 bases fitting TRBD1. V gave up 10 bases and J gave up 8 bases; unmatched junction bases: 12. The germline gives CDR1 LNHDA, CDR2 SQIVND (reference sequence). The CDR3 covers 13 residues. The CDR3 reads CATNRGFRGTQYF. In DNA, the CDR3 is TGTGCCACAAACAGGGGTTTTAGAGGTACGCAGTATTTT. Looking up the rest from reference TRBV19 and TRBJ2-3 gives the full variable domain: DGGITQSPKYLFRKEGQNVTLSCEQNLNHDAMYWYRQDPGQGLRLIYYSQIVNDFQKGDIAEGYSVSREKKESFPLTVTSAQKNPTAFYLCATNRGFRGTQYFGPGTRLTVL.

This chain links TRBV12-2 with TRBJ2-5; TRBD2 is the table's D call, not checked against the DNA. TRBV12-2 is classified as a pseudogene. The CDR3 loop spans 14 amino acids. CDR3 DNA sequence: TGTGCAAGTCGCCCCGACTATCCACAAGAGACCCAGTACTTC. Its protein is CASRPDYPQETQYF.

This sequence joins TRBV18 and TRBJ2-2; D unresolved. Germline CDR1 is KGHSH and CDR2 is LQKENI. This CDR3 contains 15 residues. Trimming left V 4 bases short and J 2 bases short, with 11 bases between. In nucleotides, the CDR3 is TGTGCCAGCTCACAGTACGCTGCCAACACCGGGGAGCTGTTTTTT. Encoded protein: CASSQYAANTGELFF.

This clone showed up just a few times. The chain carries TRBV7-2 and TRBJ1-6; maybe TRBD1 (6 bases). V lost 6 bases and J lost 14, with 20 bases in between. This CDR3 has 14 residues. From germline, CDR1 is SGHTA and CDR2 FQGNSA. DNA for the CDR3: TGTGCCAGCAGTCCCGGGGGCACCTTTGGGGCCCTCCACTTT. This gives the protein CASSPGGTFGALHF.

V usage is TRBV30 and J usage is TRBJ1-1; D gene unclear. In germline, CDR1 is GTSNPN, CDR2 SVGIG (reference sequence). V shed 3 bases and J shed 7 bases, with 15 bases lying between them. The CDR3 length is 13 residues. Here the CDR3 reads CAWSQGLDGEAFF. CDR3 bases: TGTGCCTGGAGCCAAGGGCTCGATGGTGAAGCTTTCTTT.

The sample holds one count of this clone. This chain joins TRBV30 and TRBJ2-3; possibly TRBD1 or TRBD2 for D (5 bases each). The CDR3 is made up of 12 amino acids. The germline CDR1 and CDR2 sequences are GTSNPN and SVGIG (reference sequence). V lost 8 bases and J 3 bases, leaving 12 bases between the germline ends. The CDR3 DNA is TGTGCCGGCCGGGACGGGACAGATACGCAGTATTTT. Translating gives CAGRDGTDTQYF.

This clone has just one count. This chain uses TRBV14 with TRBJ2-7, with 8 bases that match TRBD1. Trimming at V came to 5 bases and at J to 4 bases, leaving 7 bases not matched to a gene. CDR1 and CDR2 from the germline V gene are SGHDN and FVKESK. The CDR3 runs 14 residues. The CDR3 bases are TGTGCCAGCAGCTTTGGGACAGGAGTTTACGAGCAGTACTTC. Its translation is CASSFGTGVYEQYF.

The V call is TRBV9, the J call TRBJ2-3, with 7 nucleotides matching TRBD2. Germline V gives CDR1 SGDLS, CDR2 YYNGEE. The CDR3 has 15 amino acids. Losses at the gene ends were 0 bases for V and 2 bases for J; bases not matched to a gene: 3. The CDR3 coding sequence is TGTGCCAGCAGCGTAGGGCTAGCGGTCACAGATACGCAGTATTTT. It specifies CASSVGLAVTDTQYF.

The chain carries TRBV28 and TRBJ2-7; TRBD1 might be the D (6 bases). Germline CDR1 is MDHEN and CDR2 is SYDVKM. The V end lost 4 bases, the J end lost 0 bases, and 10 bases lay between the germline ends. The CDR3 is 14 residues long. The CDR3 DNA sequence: TGTGCCAGCAGTTGGACACAGGGCTCCTACGAGCAGTACTTC. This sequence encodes CASSWTQGSYEQYF.

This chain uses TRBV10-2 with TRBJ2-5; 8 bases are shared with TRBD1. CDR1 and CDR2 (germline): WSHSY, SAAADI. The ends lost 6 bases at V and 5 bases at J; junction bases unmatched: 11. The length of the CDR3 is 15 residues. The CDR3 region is CASRETGAKRETQYF. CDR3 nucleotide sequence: TGCGCCAGCAGAGAGACAGGGGCTAAAAGGGAGACCCAGTACTTC.

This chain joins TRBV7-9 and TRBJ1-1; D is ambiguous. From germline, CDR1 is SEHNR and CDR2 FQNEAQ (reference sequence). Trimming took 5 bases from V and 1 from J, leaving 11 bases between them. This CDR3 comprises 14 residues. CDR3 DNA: TGTGCCAGCAGCGCAGACGGGCCGAACACTGAAGCTTTCTTT. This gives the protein CASSADGPNTEAFF. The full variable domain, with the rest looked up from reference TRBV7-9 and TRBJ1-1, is DTGVSQNPRHKITKRGQNVTFRCDPISEHNRLYWYRQTLGQGPEFLTYFQNEAQLEKSRLLSDRFSAERPKGSFSTLEIQRTEQGDSAMYLCASSADGPNTEAFFGQGTRLTVV.

The CDR3 nucleotides read TGTGCCAGCAGCTTAGTTTGGACAGCTAACTATGGCTACACCTTC. This gives the protein CASSLVWTANYGYTF. This chain connects TRBV7-9 to TRBJ1-2, with D possibly being TRBD1 (6 bases). Trimming cost V 1 base and J 0 bases, with 9 bases left between them. This CDR3 has 15 residues. Germline CDR1 and CDR2: SEHNR and FQNEAQ (reference sequence).

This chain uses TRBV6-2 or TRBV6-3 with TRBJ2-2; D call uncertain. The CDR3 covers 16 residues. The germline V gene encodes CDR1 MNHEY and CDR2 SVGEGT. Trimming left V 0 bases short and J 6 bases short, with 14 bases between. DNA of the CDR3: TGTGCCAGCAGTTACTCGAATCCGGGTCAGGCCGGGGAGCTGTTTTTT. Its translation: CASSYSNPGQAGELFF.

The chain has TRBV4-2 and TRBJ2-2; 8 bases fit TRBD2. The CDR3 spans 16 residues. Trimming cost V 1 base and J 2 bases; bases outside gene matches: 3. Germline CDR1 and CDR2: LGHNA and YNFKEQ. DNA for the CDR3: TGTGCCAGCAGCCAAGTTACTAGCGGAAACACCGGGGAGCTGTTTTTT. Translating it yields CASSQVTSGNTGELFF.

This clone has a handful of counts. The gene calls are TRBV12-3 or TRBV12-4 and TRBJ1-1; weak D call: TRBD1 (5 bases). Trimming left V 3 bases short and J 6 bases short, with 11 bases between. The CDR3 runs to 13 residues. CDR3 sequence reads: CASSFGVGAEAFF. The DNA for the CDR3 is TGTGCCAGCAGTTTCGGGGTAGGGGCTGAAGCTTTCTTT.

The CDR3 DNA reads TGTGCCACCGGGGGAGGGGGCCGCGGGGAGCAGTACTTC. Encoded protein: CATGGGGRGEQYF. This chain uses TRBV24-1 with TRBJ2-7, with D perhaps TRBD1 or TRBD2 (7 bases each). V lost 9 bases and J 7 bases, leaving 18 bases between the germline ends. This CDR3 is 13 amino acids long. Germline assignment: CDR1 KGHDR and CDR2 SFDVKD.

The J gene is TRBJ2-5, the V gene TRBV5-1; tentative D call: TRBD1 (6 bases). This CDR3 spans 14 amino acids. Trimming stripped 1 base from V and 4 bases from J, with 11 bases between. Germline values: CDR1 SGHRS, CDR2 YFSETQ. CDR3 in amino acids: CASSLSQGRETQYF. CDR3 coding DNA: TGCGCCAGCAGCTTGTCCCAGGGGAGAGAGACCCAGTACTTC.

As DNA, the CDR3 is TGTGCCAGCAGCCAAGAAGAGACCCAGTACTTC. This sequence encodes CASSQEETQYF. V is TRBV3-1 (or the pseudogene TRBV3-2) and J is TRBJ2-5; D ambiguous. CDR3 length: 11 residues. CDR1 LGHDT and CDR2 YNNKEL come from the germline V gene (reference sequence). V dropped 0 bases and J dropped 4 bases, with 0 bases sitting between them.

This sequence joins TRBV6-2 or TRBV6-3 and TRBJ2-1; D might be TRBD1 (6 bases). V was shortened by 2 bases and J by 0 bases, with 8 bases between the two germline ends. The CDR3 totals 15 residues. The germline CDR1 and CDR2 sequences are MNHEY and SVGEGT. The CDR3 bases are TGTGCCAGCAGTTACGGGACACCCTCCTACAATGAGCAGTTCTTC. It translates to CASSYGTPSYNEQFF.